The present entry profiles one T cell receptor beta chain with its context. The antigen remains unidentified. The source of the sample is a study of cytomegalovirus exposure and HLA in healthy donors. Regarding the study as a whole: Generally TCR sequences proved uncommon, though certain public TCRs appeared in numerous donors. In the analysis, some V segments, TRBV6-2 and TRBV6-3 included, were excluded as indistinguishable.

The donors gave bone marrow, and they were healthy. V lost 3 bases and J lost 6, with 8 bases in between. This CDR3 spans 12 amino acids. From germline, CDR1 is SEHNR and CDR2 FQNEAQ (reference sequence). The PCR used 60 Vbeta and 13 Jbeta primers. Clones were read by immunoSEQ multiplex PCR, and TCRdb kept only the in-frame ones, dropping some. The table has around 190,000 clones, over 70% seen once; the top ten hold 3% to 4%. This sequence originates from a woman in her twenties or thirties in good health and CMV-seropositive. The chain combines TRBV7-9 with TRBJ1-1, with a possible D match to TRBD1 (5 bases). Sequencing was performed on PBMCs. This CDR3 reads CASSFRGAEAFF. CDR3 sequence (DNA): TGTGCCAGCAGCTTCCGGGGGGCTGAAGCTTTCTTT.